A single sample gave rise to the 29 T cell receptor beta chains below, sequenced in a study of blood T cells in healthy people across ages. Using a J-beta primer mix together with a sample-barcoded 5' primer, a second PCR was run for roughly 7 to 12 cycles. In TCRdb, the 5' RACE reads were re-called with MiXCR into one record per CDR3 protein. The sample consists of about 1,600,000 distinct CDR3 sequences, approximately 40% of them appearing once. Sequenced sample: blood. All receptors derive from a young woman in good health.

The CDR3 protein is CASSLETGNEKLFF. The CDR3 DNA reads as TGTGCCAGCAGCTTGGAGACCGGTAATGAAAAACTGTTTTTT. J is TRBJ1-4 and V is TRBV7-9; unclear D gene. The CDR3 runs to 14 residues. CDR1 and CDR2 from the germline V gene are SEHNR and FQNEAQ (reference sequence). The germline V and J ends were trimmed by 3 bases and 4 bases, with 9 bases remaining between them.

V is TRBV5-8 and J is TRBJ1-5; 7 nucleotides agree with TRBD1. V trimming: 1 base; J trimming: 2 bases; junction bases outside the gene matches: 6. The CDR3 is made up of 16 amino acids. Germline V gene data show CDR1 as SGHTS and CDR2 as YDEGEE. The CDR3 nucleotides read TGTGCCAGCAGCTTGTCCTTCCAGGGGGGCAATCAGCCCCAGCATTTT. This translates into CASSLSFQGGNQPQHF.

The gene calls are TRBV21-1 and TRBJ1-5. TRBV21-1 constitutes a pseudogene. The length of the CDR3 is 15 residues. CDR3 bases: TGTGCCAGCAGCAAAAGGGAGGGATTAGGGCAGCCCCAGCATTTT. Its protein is CASSKREGLGQPQHF.

This sequence joins TRBV5-1 and TRBJ2-1; D gene unclear. CDR3 length: 13 residues. Per the germline V gene, CDR1 is SGHRS and CDR2 is YFSETQ. V lost 0 bases and J lost 10, with 11 bases in between. The CDR3: CASSLGSRDEQFF. CDR3 nucleotide sequence: TGCGCCAGCAGCTTGGGGTCGAGAGACGAGCAGTTCTTC. The full variable domain, rest sourced from reference TRBV5-1 and TRBJ2-1, is KAGVTQTPRYLIKTRGQQVTLSCSPISGHRSVSWYQQTPGQGLQFLFEYFSETQRNKGNFPGRFSGRQFSNSRSEMNVSTLELGDSALYLCASSLGSRDEQFFGPGTRLTVL.

This chain joins TRBV7-2 and TRBJ2-1, with D unresolved. The CDR3 length is 16 residues. The V gene lost 2 bases and the J gene lost 2 bases, with 13 bases spanning the gap. Germline loops: CDR1 SGHTA, CDR2 FQGNSA. The CDR3 DNA sequence: TGTGCCAGCAGCTTATCCGCCCCCTCAACCTACAATGAGCAGTTCTTC. Amino acids: CASSLSAPSTYNEQFF.

The chain's CDR3 is CAISINRDSYEQYF. The CDR3 bases are TGTGCCATCAGTATAAACCGGGACAGCTACGAGCAGTACTTC. The V gene is TRBV10-3, the J gene TRBJ2-7, with TRBD1 matching 7 bases. V trimming: 5 bases; J trimming: 3 bases; junction bases outside the gene matches: 7. The V gene's germline CDR1 is ENHRY and CDR2 SYGVKD. The CDR3 spans 14 residues.

This clonotype was counted only a few times. The genes are TRBV20-1 and TRBJ2-7, with 10 bases fitting TRBD2. Germline V gene sequence: CDR1 DFQATT, CDR2 SNEGSKA (reference sequence). V lost 1 base, J lost 7 bases, and 7 bases stayed unmatched. The CDR3 consists of 14 residues. CDR3: CSARVPSGSGEQYF. The CDR3 DNA sequence: TGCAGTGCTAGAGTACCTAGCGGGAGTGGAGAGCAGTACTTC.

On this clonotype: Likely a read error: the CDR3 ends without its conserved phenylalanine or tryptophan. This chain uses TRBV12-3 or TRBV12-4 with TRBJ2-3, with 7 bases that match TRBD1. There are 14 residues in the CDR3. Trimming at V came to 6 bases and at J to 4 bases, leaving 7 bases not matched to a gene. The CDR3 DNA reads as TGTGCCAGCAGCGACAGGGACCGCGCAGATACGCAGTATTCC. Protein: CASSDRDRADTQYS.

This chain connects TRBV5-6 to TRBJ2-5, with 8 positions matching TRBD2. The CDR3 is 15 residues long. In germline, CDR1 is SGHDT, CDR2 YYEEEE. V was clipped by 3 bases and J by 5 bases; unmatched bases: 9. The CDR3 spells CASSSLGAGEETQYF. CDR3 DNA sequence: TGTGCCAGCAGCTCGCTTGGAGCGGGGGAGGAGACCCAGTACTTC.

The V and J genes are TRBV28 and TRBJ1-3; a possible D gene is TRBD1 (5 bases). This CDR3 spans 15 amino acids. V was cut by 7 bases and J by 4 bases, with 17 bases left in between. Germline values: CDR1 MDHEN, CDR2 SYDVKM. CDR3 protein: CASTEKGTLGNTIYF. The CDR3 DNA follows: TGTGCCAGCACCGAAAAAGGGACTCTAGGAAACACCATATATTTT.

The chain uses TRBV20-1 and TRBJ1-1; TRBD1 agrees at 8 bases. In germline, CDR1 is DFQATT, CDR2 SNEGSKA (reference sequence). Germline trimming cut 0 bases from V and 0 bases from J; bases unmatched to any gene: 6. The CDR3 spans 16 residues. The CDR3 spells CSARDRGRSMNTEAFF. CDR3 nucleotides: TGCAGTGCTAGAGACAGGGGGCGCTCCATGAACACTGAAGCTTTCTTT.

This clonotype was counted only a few times. The V gene is TRBV7-8, the J gene TRBJ2-3, with D possibly matching TRBD1 (5 bases). Germline CDR1 reads SGHVS; CDR2 reads FQNEAQ. The V and J ends lost 1 base and 4 bases respectively, with 12 bases between them. The CDR3 runs 15 residues. CDR3 sequence reads: CASSLVEPGSDTQYF. As DNA, the CDR3 is TGTGCCAGCAGCTTAGTGGAGCCAGGGTCAGATACGCAGTATTTT.

The sample holds a few counts of this clonotype. The gene calls are TRBV20-1 and TRBJ2-7, with D perhaps assigned TRBD1 or TRBD2 (5 bases each). V dropped 6 bases and J dropped 1 base, with 13 bases sitting between them. CDR3 length: 13 residues. Germline V lookup: CDR1 DFQATT, CDR2 SNEGSKA (reference sequence). The CDR3 sequence: CSATGTASYEQYF. CDR3 bases: TGCAGTGCCACCGGGACGGCTTCCTACGAGCAGTACTTC.

V is TRBV11-2 and J is TRBJ1-1; a possible D gene is TRBD1 (5 bases). Germline-derived CDR1 and CDR2 are SGHAT and FQNNGV. This CDR3 spans 14 amino acids. V gave up 0 bases and J gave up 8 bases, with 13 bases separating them. Written as DNA, the CDR3 is TGTGCCAGCAGCTTAGAACCAGGGTGGGGAGAAGCTTTCTTT. Its translation is CASSLEPGWGEAFF.

This clonotype turned up a few times. The chain uses TRBV5-1 and TRBJ1-1, with D perhaps matching TRBD1 (5 bases). Germline assignment: CDR1 SGHRS and CDR2 YFSETQ. V lost 0 bases to trimming and J lost 1 base, with 10 bases between them. This CDR3 is built from 15 residues. The CDR3, as DNA: TGCGCCAGCAGCTTGGGCGGAGGGGAGAACACTGAAGCTTTCTTT. Translation: CASSLGGGENTEAFF.

This clonotype came up many times. This chain joins TRBV20-1 and TRBJ1-2; no clear D gene. Germline assignment: CDR1 DFQATT and CDR2 SNEGSKA (reference sequence). The V end was cut by 5 bases, the J end by 1 base, with 11 bases between. This CDR3 region has 13 residues. The CDR3 DNA sequence: TGCAGTGCTCCCGTGGACGTTAACTATGGCTACACCTTC. It encodes CSAPVDVNYGYTF.

Comments on this clonotype: A read error may account for a junction end that differs from germline. This chain links TRBV28 with TRBJ2-3, with 15 positions matching TRBD2. The CDR3 has 22 residues. Germline V lookup: CDR1 MDHEN, CDR2 SYDVKM. CDR3 nucleotides: TGTACCAGCAGTACAAGTTGGGGCGGGACTAGCGGGAGGACTAGCACCAGAGATACGCAGTATTTT. Translation: CTSSTSWGGTSGRTSTRDTQYF.

The gene calls are TRBV27 and TRBJ2-1; 11 nucleotides match TRBD2. Trimming at V came to 7 bases and at J to 5 bases, leaving 13 bases not matched to a gene. This CDR3 comprises 17 residues. The germline CDR1 and CDR2 sequences are MNHEY and SMNVEV (reference sequence). This CDR3 reads CASTITSRLAGNNEQFF. CDR3 bases: TGTGCCAGCACCATAACCTCCCGACTAGCGGGAAACAATGAGCAGTTCTTC.

The chain uses TRBV5-1 and TRBJ1-1; TRBD1 agrees at 9 bases. Germline V gene data show CDR1 as SGHRS and CDR2 as YFSETQ. Trimming at V came to 2 bases and at J to 5 bases, leaving 4 bases not matched to a gene. The CDR3 is 14 residues long. The CDR3 nucleotides are TGCGCCAGCAGCTTCGGACAGGGGATAACTGAAGCTTTCTTT. It is translated as CASSFGQGITEAFF.

The gene calls are TRBV29-1 and TRBJ1-2, with D perhaps matching TRBD1 (5 bases). V was trimmed by 6 bases and J by 0 bases, leaving 11 bases between them. Germline V gene lookup returns CDR1 SQVTM and CDR2 ANQGSEA. This CDR3 has 13 residues. The DNA for the CDR3 is TGCAGCGTCTTCCGGGGCGCTAACTATGGCTACACCTTC. Translation gives CSVFRGANYGYTF.

The chain uses TRBV20-1 and TRBJ1-1; D gene ambiguous. The CDR3 is 12 amino acids. The ends were cut back, 5 bases at V and 7 bases at J, with 14 bases in the middle. The germline gives CDR1 DFQATT, CDR2 SNEGSKA (reference sequence). This chain's CDR3 is CSAGSYIGEAFF. In nucleotides, the CDR3 is TGCAGTGCTGGGAGTTATATCGGTGAAGCTTTCTTT.

This clonotype was detected only a few times. The chain combines TRBV6-5 with TRBJ1-1, with TRBD1 as a possible D gene (5 bases). The germline CDR1 and CDR2 sequences are MNHEY and SVGAGI. The CDR3 contains 17 residues. Trimming removed 4 bases from V and 2 bases from J, with 20 bases in between. The CDR3 is CASSSLGRVKVNTEAFF. In nucleotides, the CDR3 is TGTGCCAGCAGTTCCCTAGGCAGGGTTAAGGTCAACACTGAAGCTTTCTTT.

This rearrangement joins TRBV3-1 to TRBJ2-5, with D perhaps matching TRBD2 (5 bases). The germline V gene encodes CDR1 LGHDT and CDR2 YNNKEL (reference sequence). CDR3 length equals 14 residues. Trimming shortened V by 1 base and J by 11 bases, and 17 bases separated the two germline ends. CDR3 sequence reads: CASSQGLGRGEQYF. CDR3 in DNA: TGTGCCAGCAGCCAAGGTCTGGGTCGGGGTGAGCAGTACTTC.

For this clonotype: The junction differs from germline at one of its ends, possibly a read error. This sequence joins TRBV11-2 and TRBJ1-2; D is uncertain. CDR3 length: 14 residues. Germline assignment: CDR1 SGHAT and CDR2 FQNNGV. The CDR3 loop reads CASSIPGPSYGYTF. CDR3 sequence (DNA): TGTGCCAGCAGCATTCCGGGCCCCAGTTATGGCTACACCTTT.

This clonotype has only a few counts. The genes are TRBV20-1 and TRBJ2-3, with D perhaps given as TRBD1 or TRBD2 (6 bases each). Germline CDR1 reads DFQATT; CDR2 reads SNEGSKA (reference sequence). Trimming pared 6 bases from V and 5 bases from J, leaving 15 bases between. This CDR3 contains 13 residues. The CDR3, as DNA: TGCAGTGCAGACGGGGGCTTCGTAGATACGCAGTATTTT. Amino acids: CSADGGFVDTQYF.

About this clonotype itself: An end of the junction does not agree with germline; a read error may underlie this. The V gene is TRBV6-5, the J gene TRBJ1-5, with TRBD1 identical over 7 bases. This CDR3 region has 15 residues. Germline lookup yields CDR1 MNHEY and CDR2 SVGAGI. The CDR3 is CTSSTGAVGNQPQHF. For the CDR3, the DNA is TGTACCAGCAGCACAGGGGCGGTGGGCAATCAGCCCCAGCATTTT.

This chain uses TRBV5-1 with TRBJ2-5; 11 nucleotides align to TRBD2. V shed 0 bases, J shed 1 base, and the junction held 5 bases outside the gene matches. Per germline, CDR1 SGHRS and CDR2 YFSETQ. This CDR3 is 17 amino acids long. This CDR3 is CASSLAPLAGGQETQYF. CDR3 in DNA: TGCGCCAGCAGCTTGGCTCCGCTAGCGGGGGGCCAAGAGACCCAGTACTTC.

With regard to this clonotype: One end of the junction is discordant with germline, which a read error may explain. J is TRBJ2-1 and V is TRBV7-2; no firm D call. The CDR3 sequence is 14 residues long. Germline-derived CDR1 and CDR2 are SGHTA and FQGNSA. DNA for the CDR3: TGTGCCAGCACCTCGACCGCCCCGGGTAATGAGCGGTTCTTC. Amino acid sequence: CASTSTAPGNERFF.

This clonotype was observed a few times. The chain employs TRBV4-2 and TRBJ1-2, with a weak D call TRBD1 (6 bases). Trimming left V 4 bases short and J 0 bases short, with 21 bases between. Germline lookup yields CDR1 LGHNA and CDR2 YNFKEQ. The CDR3 has 18 amino acids. The CDR3 here is CASSPRGDNLNTNYGYTF. Written as DNA, the CDR3 is TGTGCCAGCAGCCCGAGGGGGGACAACTTAAACACTAACTATGGCTACACCTTC.